Listed here are 23 T cell receptor beta chains from one sample, sequenced in a study of beta chain features in type 1 diabetes (dated by TCRdb to between 2017 and 2018). Broader findings and caveats from the paper: A moderate but significant shortening of TCRB CDR3 length was observed in type 1 diabetes patients in all four CD4+ subsets.

Preparation of the library involved the immunoSEQ multiplex PCR assay. All of the isolated RNA was reverse transcribed with the High Capacity cDNA Reverse Transcription Kit, so expressed TCRB transcripts were sequenced. The table was pulled from immuneACCESS by TCRdb, which kept in-frame rearrangements only. Such tables lose some clones; where checked, under half of the loss comes from unresolved V genes, and the rest has no known cause. In all, the sample holds fewer than 300,000 clones, and roughly 11% of those were seen once. Around 0.015% of the sample belongs to the ten largest clones. Antigen specificity for these receptors is unknown. Sequencing was performed on naive CD4+ T cells from blood. This sample's cell subset or site label indicates: true naive CD4+ T cells. The receptors originated from a man in his thirties or forties with type 1 diabetes.

This clone was seen only a few times. This sequence joins TRBV21-1 and TRBJ1-5; the D call TRBD1 from the table was never checked on the DNA. TRBV21-1 is a pseudogene segment. CDR3 length: 14 amino acids. CDR3 in DNA: TGTGCCAGCAGCCTCAGGGGGGACAATCAGCCCCAGCATTTT. This translates into CASSLRGDNQPQHF.

The chain carries TRBV7-8 and TRBJ2-1; 8 bases align to TRBD2. The CDR3 covers 15 residues. CDR1 and CDR2 from the germline V gene are SGHVS and FQNEAQ. Losses at the gene ends were 5 bases for V and 0 bases for J; bases not matched to a gene: 3. CDR3 residues: CASSRGTSSYNEQFF. CDR3 bases: TGTGCCAGCAGCCGAGGGACTAGCTCCTACAATGAGCAGTTCTTC.

This chain connects TRBV18 to TRBJ1-2; the match to TRBD1 covers 7 bases. Germline CDR1 and CDR2: KGHSH and LQKENI. This CDR3 contains 14 residues. The V segment lost 4 bases and the J segment 8 bases; nucleotides outside the gene matches: 10. CDR3 DNA: TGTGCCAGCTCACTTATTACGACAGGGAACGGCTACACCTTC. This translates into CASSLITTGNGYTF.

V is TRBV4-3 and J is TRBJ1-2; D remains unclear. Trimming pared 3 bases from V and 0 bases from J, leaving 11 bases between. The germline CDR1 and CDR2 sequences are LGHNA and YSLEER. The CDR3 has 15 amino acids. DNA of the CDR3: TGCGCCAGCAGCCAGTCAGGCATAGCTAACTATGGCTACACCTTC. This encodes CASSQSGIANYGYTF.

This clone showed up just a few times. The chain carries TRBV2 and TRBJ1-6; D not certain. There are 13 residues in the CDR3. Germline lookup yields CDR1 SNHLY and CDR2 FYNNEI. The V and J ends lost 6 bases and 6 bases respectively, with 9 bases between them. CDR3 loop: CASRGDSNSPLHF. As DNA, the CDR3 is TGTGCCAGCAGGGGAGATAGTAATTCACCCCTCCACTTT.

The rearrangement uses TRBV7-2 and TRBJ1-1, with D perhaps TRBD1 (6 bases). V was trimmed by 5 bases and J by 1 base, leaving 8 bases between them. Germline assignment: CDR1 SGHTA and CDR2 FQGNSA. The length of the CDR3 is 13 residues. CDR3 residues: CASSTDRNTEAFF. The DNA for the CDR3 is TGTGCCAGCAGCACGGACAGGAACACTGAAGCTTTCTTT.

The V and J genes are TRBV2 and TRBJ2-1; 8 bases are shared with TRBD2. The CDR3 loop spans 14 amino acids. Per germline, CDR1 SNHLY and CDR2 FYNNEI. V lost 4 bases to trimming and J lost 4 bases; unmatched junction nucleotides: 3. CDR3 nucleotides: TGTGCCAGCAGTGGACTAGCGTTATACAATGAGCAGTTCTTC. This gives the protein CASSGLALYNEQFF.

V gene TRBV25-1 combines with J gene TRBJ2-5; 10 bases match TRBD2. Unmatched junction bases numbered 1, after V lost 2 bases and J lost 1 base. Germline CDR1 reads MGHDK; CDR2 reads SYGVNS. This CDR3 spans 15 amino acids. CDR3 loop: CASSEPSGGQETQYF. The CDR3 DNA is TGTGCCAGCAGTGAACCTAGCGGGGGCCAAGAGACCCAGTACTTC.

The V call is TRBV21-1, the J call TRBJ1-4; the D call TRBD1 from the table was never checked on the DNA. TRBV21-1 is a pseudogene locus. CDR3 length equals 14 residues. Written as DNA, the CDR3 is TGTGCCATCTTTCCCGGGACAGAGAATGAAAAACTGTTTTTT. Its translation is CAIFPGTENEKLFF.

This clone turned up a few times. The V and J genes are TRBV4-3 and TRBJ1-1, with 8 bases lining up with TRBD1. V dropped 3 bases and J dropped 1; count of bases not matched to a gene: 13. The germline CDR1 and CDR2 sequences are LGHNA and YSLEER. The CDR3 is made up of 18 amino acids. CDR3 sequence (DNA): TGCGCCAGCAGCCACGATTGGGGCAGGGGGCGCGAGAACACTGAAGCTTTCTTT. This gives the protein CASSHDWGRGRENTEAFF.

The chain has TRBV28 and TRBJ1-5; weak D call: TRBD1 (5 bases). This CDR3 region has 16 residues. With 4 bases removed from V and 4 bases from J, the gap between germline ends came to 17 bases. Germline V CDR1 and CDR2: MDHEN, SYDVKM. CDR3 region: CASSSLRQGGNQPQHF. Written as DNA, the CDR3 is TGTGCCAGCAGTTCCCTGCGGCAGGGTGGTAATCAGCCCCAGCATTTT.

V is TRBV20-1 and J is TRBJ1-2; 8 nucleotides agree with TRBD1. The CDR3 runs to 11 residues. CDR1 and CDR2 (germline): DFQATT, SNEGSKA (reference sequence). V lost 5 bases and J lost 8; bases outside the gene matches: 4. CDR3 nucleotide sequence: TGCAGTGCTGGACAGGGTAGGGGCTACACCTTC. As protein: CSAGQGRGYTF.

This chain joins TRBV11-2 and TRBJ1-4; TRBD1 might be the D (5 bases). CDR1 is SGHAT and CDR2 is FQNNGV in the germline V gene. The CDR3 is 13 residues long. The V end lost 8 bases, the J end lost 7 bases, and 14 bases lay between the germline ends. Here the CDR3 reads CASGRQGSEKLFF. The CDR3 DNA reads as TGTGCCAGCGGAAGGCAGGGAAGTGAAAAACTGTTTTTT. Full variable domain (missing parts from reference TRBV11-2 and TRBJ1-4): EAGVAQSPRYKIIEKRQSVAFWCNPISGHATLYWYQQILGQGPKLLIQFQNNGVVDDSQLPKDRFSAERLKGVDSTLKIQPAKLEDSAVYLCASGRQGSEKLFFGSGTQLSVL.

This clone has more than one count but fewer than ten. The chain is built from TRBV9 and TRBJ2-2; a weak D match, TRBD2 (5 bases). The CDR3 loop spans 15 amino acids. Germline values: CDR1 SGDLS, CDR2 YYNGEE. The V gene lost 1 base and the J gene lost 1 base, with 8 bases spanning the gap. The CDR3 reads CASSVSGLNTGELFF. The CDR3 DNA reads as TGTGCCAGCAGCGTATCAGGACTGAACACCGGGGAGCTGTTTTTT.

This clone appeared a few times. The chain employs TRBV5-4 and TRBJ2-5, with a possible D match to TRBD2 (6 bases). CDR1 is SGHNT, CDR2 YYREEE, per germline (reference sequence). V lost 4 bases, J lost 3 bases, and 16 bases lay in between. The CDR3 has 15 residues. Here the CDR3 DNA reads TGTGCCAGCAGCACGGGGACTTCCAGAAAAGAGACCCAGTACTTC. Protein: CASSTGTSRKETQYF.

Only a few counts were recorded for this clone. This chain connects TRBV5-1 to TRBJ1-6; D is perhaps TRBD1 (6 bases). V was shortened by 7 bases and J by 0 bases, with 17 bases between the two germline ends. Germline V gene data show CDR1 as SGHRS and CDR2 as YFSETQ. The CDR3 spans 17 residues. In DNA, the CDR3 is TGCGCCAGCCGACCGGGACACTTAAGCTCCTATAATTCACCCCTCCACTTT. This codes for CASRPGHLSSYNSPLHF.

Only a few counts were recorded for this clone. This chain links TRBV4-3 with TRBJ2-1; TRBD2 might be the D (6 bases). With 0 bases removed from V and 4 bases from J, the gap between germline ends came to 10 bases. The CDR3 contains 15 residues. Looked up from germline, CDR1 is LGHNA and CDR2 is YSLEER. CDR3 amino acids: CASSQDLGGYNEQFF. The CDR3 DNA sequence: TGCGCCAGCAGCCAAGATTTGGGGGGTTACAATGAGCAGTTCTTC.

This clone was counted between two and nine times. The chain joins TRBV7-9 to TRBJ2-7; TRBD2 might be the D (5 bases). The CDR3 contains 14 residues. CDR1 is SEHNR, CDR2 FQNEAQ, per germline (reference sequence). Trimming shortened V by 5 bases and J by 2 bases, and 13 bases separated the two germline ends. Here the CDR3 DNA reads TGTGCCAGCAGCCCACAGACGGGGACCTACGAGCAGTACTTC. Protein: CASSPQTGTYEQYF.

This chain uses TRBV25-1 with TRBJ2-5; D unclear. V was shortened by 11 bases and J by 1 base, with 14 bases between the two germline ends. Germline V lookup: CDR1 MGHDK, CDR2 SYGVNS. The CDR3 sequence is 13 residues long. CDR3 in amino acids: CAAGPFAQETQYF. The CDR3, as DNA: TGTGCCGCCGGTCCTTTCGCCCAAGAGACCCAGTACTTC.

This clone appeared a few times. V usage is TRBV4-3 and J usage is TRBJ2-1; possible D gene TRBD2, 5 bases. The germline gives CDR1 LGHNA, CDR2 YSLEER. The V gene lost 0 bases and the J gene lost 6 bases, with 9 bases spanning the gap. This CDR3 is 14 amino acids long. The CDR3 spells CASSQELEANEQFF. Written as DNA, the CDR3 is TGCGCCAGCAGCCAAGAATTGGAGGCCAATGAGCAGTTCTTC.

This clone occurred a few times. The chain has TRBV2 and TRBJ2-4, with 8 bases fitting TRBD1. The CDR3 length is 14 residues. The J segment lost 7 bases and the V segment lost 6 bases, leaving 8 bases of the junction unmatched. Per the germline V gene, CDR1 is SNHLY and CDR2 is FYNNEI. The CDR3 DNA reads as TGTGCCAGCAGGAGGGGACAGGACGACAACATTCAGTACTTC. Residues: CASRRGQDDNIQYF.

The CDR3, as DNA: TGTGCCAGCGTCCGGGACAGCCTCTATGGCTACACCTTC. It specifies CASVRDSLYGYTF. V and J are TRBV6-1 and TRBJ1-2; TRBD1 agrees at 7 bases. Losses at the gene ends were 8 bases for V and 4 bases for J; bases not matched to a gene: 7. This CDR3 is built from 13 residues. CDR1 and CDR2 from the germline V gene are MNHNS and SASEGT.

CDR3 amino acids: CASRSLAGQETQYF. The DNA for the CDR3 is TGTGCCAGCCGCTCGTTAGCGGGGCAAGAGACCCAGTACTTC. V is TRBV2 and J is TRBJ2-5; 8 positions match TRBD2. The CDR3 runs to 14 residues. Germline V gene sequence: CDR1 SNHLY, CDR2 FYNNEI. The junction had 7 bases not matched to a gene; V was cut back by 8 bases and J by 2 bases.